The rows below give T cell receptor beta chains drawn from one sample of a study of blood T cell repertoires in COVID-19. The method was immunoSEQ multiplex PCR; TCRdb's version includes in-frame clones alone and lacks a portion of them. The table records approximately 240,000 clones, around 83% of them present only once. Sequenced: PBMCs or T cells enriched from blood (not recorded which). These receptor sequences come from a woman aged 40-49 years with acute COVID-19. The CDR3 runs from the conserved cysteine through the conserved F or W.

v_call cdr3_aa
TRBV10-3 CAISERGYNEQFF
TRBV24-1 CATSEGGVTTLQFF
TRBV19 CASSPRERSSYNEQFF
TRBV3-1/TRBV3-2 CASIPTDRATEAFF
TRBV7-9 CASSRDRGNQPQHF
TRBV19 CASSPQGPGNTIYF
TRBV7-9 CASTRTSGGASEQFF
TRBV3-1/TRBV3-2 CASSQRLAGAEQYF
TRBV5-1 CASSLGGGETQYF
TRBV3-1/TRBV3-2 CASSASGGPRETQYF
TRBV7-9 CASSLGQGTSNQPQHF
TRBV5-1 CASSPGEGNQPQHF
TRBV3-1/TRBV3-2 CASSQDINPQETQYF
TRBV19 CASSMGSHSNQPQHF
TRBV7-3 CASSLIATDTQYF
TRBV12-3/TRBV12-4 CASKEASTGELFF
TRBV4-1 CASSLASQRPVEQYF
TRBV27 CASIRGGGRSYNEQFF
TRBV5-4 CASSPRGGGTRSYNEQFF
TRBV5-1 CASSPGGQSNQPQHF
TRBV6-2/TRBV6-3 CASSWDKLSETQYF
TRBV6-4 CASSDRGGTDTQYF
TRBV28 CASSTGGLNTEAFF
TRBV3-1/TRBV3-2 CASSPAPGGGNYGYTF